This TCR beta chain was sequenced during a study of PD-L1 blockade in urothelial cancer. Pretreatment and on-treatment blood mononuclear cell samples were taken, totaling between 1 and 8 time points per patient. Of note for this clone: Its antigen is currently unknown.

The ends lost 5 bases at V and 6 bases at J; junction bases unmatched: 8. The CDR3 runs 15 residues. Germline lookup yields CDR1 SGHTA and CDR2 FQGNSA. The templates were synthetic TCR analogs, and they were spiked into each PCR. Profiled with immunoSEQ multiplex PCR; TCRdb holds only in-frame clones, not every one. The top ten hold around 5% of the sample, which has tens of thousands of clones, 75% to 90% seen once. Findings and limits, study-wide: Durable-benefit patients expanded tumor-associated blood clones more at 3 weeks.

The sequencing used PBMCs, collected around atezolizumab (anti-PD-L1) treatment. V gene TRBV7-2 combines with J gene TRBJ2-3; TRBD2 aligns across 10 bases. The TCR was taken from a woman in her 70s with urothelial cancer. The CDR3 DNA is TGTGCCAGCAGCACCTTAGCGGGAGGTTGGGATACGCAGTATTTT. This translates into CASSTLAGGWDTQYF. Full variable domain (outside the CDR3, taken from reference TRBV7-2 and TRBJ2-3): GAGVSQSPSNKVTEKGKDVELRCDPISGHTALYWYRQSLGQGLEFLIYFQGNSAPDKSGLPSDRFSAERTGGSVSTLTIQRTQQEDSAVYLCASSTLAGGWDTQYFGPGTRLTVL.